Following are 20 T cell receptor beta chains from one sample sequenced in a study of T-cell memory formation after mild COVID-19. TCRdb independently ran MiXCR on the 5' RACE reads; one entry per CDR3 protein. This sample yields about 470,000 distinct CDR3 sequences, of which 15% to 20% are seen a single time; 10% to 15% belongs to the top ten. The sample was PBMCs or a T cell subset sorted from them (not recorded which). These TCRs come from an adult woman who had mild COVID-19 (a few samples of this study predate the infection). Cell type and time point are not known.

This chain links TRBV9 with TRBJ2-1; TRBD2 matches at 11 bases. The CDR3 has 16 amino acids. J was trimmed by 9 bases and V by 0 bases; bases with no gene match: 8. The germline V gene has CDR1 SGDLS and CDR2 YYNGEE. The CDR3 region is CASSVEGLAGGAEQFF. The CDR3 DNA is TGTGCCAGCAGCGTAGAGGGGCTAGCGGGAGGAGCTGAGCAGTTCTTC.

The V and J genes are TRBV21-1 and TRBJ2-5. TRBV21-1 is a pseudogene. The CDR3 is made up of 14 amino acids. In nucleotides, the CDR3 is TGTGCCAGCAGCAAAGTCCCAGGCCGGGAGACCCAGTACTTC. Translated, it gives CASSKVPGRETQYF.

This rearrangement joins TRBV29-1 to TRBJ2-7; no reliable D call. The CDR3 is made up of 13 amino acids. The V end lost 4 bases, the J end lost 6 bases, and 16 bases lay between the germline ends. Germline values: CDR1 SQVTM, CDR2 ANQGSEA. The CDR3 here is CSVAPTPLREQYF. The CDR3 nucleotides read TGCAGCGTTGCCCCGACCCCCCTTCGCGAGCAGTACTTC.

This clonotype occurred a few times. This chain uses TRBV6-1 with TRBJ1-1; no definite D call. The V gene's germline CDR1 is MNHNS and CDR2 SASEGT. V lost 4 bases and J lost 6, with 15 bases in between. The length of the CDR3 is 14 residues. The CDR3 nucleotides are TGTGCCAGCAGTGCGGAGAGGAGAAGGGCTGAAGCTTTCTTT. Translating gives CASSAERRRAEAFF.

V gene TRBV7-3 combines with J gene TRBJ2-3; 14 bases line up with TRBD2. The CDR3 runs 20 residues. V lost 1 base, J lost 1 base, and 10 bases stayed unmatched. Germline loops: CDR1 SGHTA, CDR2 FQGTGA. CDR3 nucleotide sequence: TGTGCCAGCAGCTTAATTGGGACTAGCGGGAGCCTTGGGGGCACAGATACGCAGTATTTT. It encodes CASSLIGTSGSLGGTDTQYF.

This clonotype has only a few counts. This chain joins TRBV29-1 and TRBJ2-7; D uncertain. CDR3 length: 11 amino acids. V was trimmed by 5 bases and J by 5 bases, leaving 10 bases between them. Per germline, CDR1 SQVTM and CDR2 ANQGSEA. The CDR3 DNA is TGCAGCGTTTCGGAGTGGGACGAGCAGTACTTC. It specifies CSVSEWDEQYF.

This clonotype was counted between two and nine times. V and J are TRBV9 and TRBJ2-7, with D perhaps TRBD1 (5 bases). This CDR3 contains 16 residues. The V gene lost 0 bases and the J gene lost 0 bases, with 13 bases spanning the gap. Germline V gene data show CDR1 as SGDLS and CDR2 as YYNGEE. CDR3 DNA sequence: TGTGCCAGCAGCGTAGGAGGCAGGGCCGGCTCCTACGAGCAGTACTTC. It codes for CASSVGGRAGSYEQYF.

This clonotype was counted at least ten times. This chain links TRBV20-1 with TRBJ2-1; D possibly uses TRBD1 or TRBD2 (5 bases each). V was pared by 1 base and J by 4 bases, with 11 bases between. CDR3 length equals 14 residues. In germline, CDR1 is DFQATT, CDR2 SNEGSKA (reference sequence). CDR3 DNA sequence: TGCAGTGCTAGAGTCCCAGGGAGATACAATGAGCAGTTCTTC. It is translated as CSARVPGRYNEQFF.

The V gene is TRBV7-9, the J gene TRBJ2-1; D possibly matches TRBD1 or TRBD2 (5 bases each). This CDR3 has 15 residues. CDR1 is SEHNR, CDR2 FQNEAQ, per germline (reference sequence). V was shortened by 5 bases and J by 8 bases, with 19 bases between the two germline ends. The CDR3 here is CASSPASNRNHEQFF. For the CDR3, the DNA is TGTGCCAGCAGCCCGGCTAGCAACAGGAACCATGAGCAGTTCTTC. Full variable domain (missing parts from reference TRBV7-9 and TRBJ2-1): DTGVSQNPRHKITKRGQNVTFRCDPISEHNRLYWYRQTLGQGPEFLTYFQNEAQLEKSRLLSDRFSAERPKGSFSTLEIQRTEQGDSAMYLCASSPASNRNHEQFFGPGTRLTVL.

The chain couples TRBV19 to TRBJ2-7; D may be TRBD1 (5 bases). CDR1 is LNHDA and CDR2 is SQIVND in the germline V gene (reference sequence). The CDR3 extends over 15 amino acids. V was trimmed by 2 bases and J by 2 bases, leaving 13 bases between them. CDR3: CASSIRSGQAYEQYF. CDR3 coding DNA: TGTGCCAGTAGTATAAGGTCAGGACAAGCCTACGAGCAGTACTTC.

The chain carries TRBV7-6 and TRBJ2-7; a weak D match, TRBD2 (5 bases). Germline V gives CDR1 SGHVS, CDR2 FNYEAQ. Trimming pared 5 bases from V and 2 bases from J, leaving 13 bases between. CDR3 length: 14 residues. This chain's CDR3 is CASSPRLRAYEQYF. The CDR3 DNA sequence: TGTGCCAGCAGCCCTAGACTACGAGCCTACGAGCAGTACTTC.

This clonotype was seen a few times. The J gene is TRBJ2-1, the V gene TRBV27; 12 bases are a match to TRBD2. V lost 5 bases and J lost 6; bases outside the gene matches: 5. CDR3 length: 15 residues. Germline V gives CDR1 MNHEY, CDR2 SMNVEV (reference sequence). The CDR3 DNA follows: TGTGCCAGCAGTGCACTAGCGGGGGGACCCAATGAGCAGTTCTTC. Residues: CASSALAGGPNEQFF.

The chain has TRBV12-3 or TRBV12-4 and TRBJ2-3; 8 nucleotides line up with TRBD2. The CDR3 sequence is 17 residues long. V dropped 6 bases and J dropped 2; count of bases not matched to a gene: 13. The CDR3: CASSDLGSGGYTDTQYF. CDR3 nucleotides: TGTGCCAGCAGCGATTTAGGGAGCGGGGGATACACAGATACGCAGTATTTT.

This chain uses TRBV24-1 with TRBJ1-2, with D perhaps TRBD1 (5 bases). CDR1 KGHDR and CDR2 SFDVKD come from the germline V gene. CDR3 size: 15 residues. V lost 2 bases to trimming and J lost 6 bases, with 15 bases between them. The CDR3 loop is CATSDWTTGTDGYTF. In DNA, the CDR3 is TGTGCCACCAGTGATTGGACAACTGGTACCGATGGCTACACCTTC.

There are a few counts of this clonotype. The chain has TRBV24-1 and TRBJ1-2; D uncertain. CDR3 size: 14 residues. The V end lost 6 bases, the J end lost 3 bases, and 13 bases lay between the germline ends. The germline CDR1 and CDR2 sequences are KGHDR and SFDVKD. DNA of the CDR3: TGTGCCACCAGTTCGGGCGGGATTCACTATGGCTACACCTTC. The encoded protein is CATSSGGIHYGYTF.

The chain employs TRBV7-9 and TRBJ2-7; D is possibly TRBD1 (7 bases). The V end lost 4 bases, the J end lost 2 bases, and 15 bases lay between the germline ends. From germline, CDR1 is SEHNR and CDR2 FQNEAQ (reference sequence). The CDR3 runs 15 residues. CDR3 protein: CASSSWGDRTYEQYF. CDR3 nucleotide sequence: TGTGCCAGCAGCTCCTGGGGGGACAGAACCTACGAGCAGTACTTC.

The chain couples TRBV11-2 to TRBJ1-1; 7 nucleotides line up with TRBD1. CDR1 is SGHAT and CDR2 is FQNNGV in the germline V gene. V was clipped by 2 bases and J by 2 bases; unmatched bases: 14. This CDR3 has 18 residues. DNA of the CDR3: TGTGCCAGCAGCTTATTTACCCTAGGGCAGGGGGATAACACTGAAGCTTTCTTT. Encoded protein: CASSLFTLGQGDNTEAFF.

The CDR3 DNA follows: TGTGCCAGTAGTCCAATAGCGGGGCTCTACAATGAGCAGTTCTTC. Protein: CASSPIAGLYNEQFF. The V and J genes are TRBV19 and TRBJ2-1, with 8 bases fitting TRBD2. V shed 5 bases, J shed 3 bases, and the junction held 6 bases outside the gene matches. CDR3 length: 15 residues. Germline V gives CDR1 LNHDA, CDR2 SQIVND (reference sequence).

This clonotype was picked up a small number of times. The CDR3 nucleotides are TGTGCCAGTAGTATTTCCTCCACCGTGAAAGAGACCCAGTACTTC. Protein: CASSISSTVKETQYF. The genes are TRBV19 and TRBJ2-5; unclear D gene. The CDR3 runs 15 residues. Germline V gene sequence: CDR1 LNHDA, CDR2 SQIVND (reference sequence). Trimming shortened V by 3 bases and J by 3 bases, and 14 bases separated the two germline ends.

The CDR3 loop reads CASSLGINRRTGELFF. The CDR3 DNA sequence: TGTGCCAGCAGCTTAGGCATTAACAGAAGAACCGGGGAGCTGTTTTTT. J is TRBJ2-2 and V is TRBV11-2; D ambiguous. The V end lost 1 base, the J end lost 5 bases, and 14 bases lay between the germline ends. The CDR3 contains 16 residues. Germline CDR1 SGHAT, CDR2 FQNNGV. Drawing the rest from reference TRBV11-2 and TRBJ2-2, the complete variable domain is EAGVAQSPRYKIIEKRQSVAFWCNPISGHATLYWYQQILGQGPKLLIQFQNNGVVDDSQLPKDRFSAERLKGVDSTLKIQPAKLEDSAVYLCASSLGINRRTGELFFGEGSRLTVL.